These 28 T cell receptor beta chains share one sample of origin, sequenced in a study of memory CD4+ T cells and cytomegalovirus serostatus. Single viable CD3+CD4+CD8-CD45RO+ cells were sorted as the memory CD4+ T cells. Here immunoSEQ multiplex PCR was the method, and the copy in TCRdb shows in-frame clones only, minus some. The data show about 52,000 clones, around 88% seen once. The sequencing input was memory CD4+ T cells from blood. All receptors derive from an adult in good health and CMV-seropositive.

The V call is TRBV29-1, the J call TRBJ2-7, with a possible D match to TRBD1 (6 bases). This CDR3 region has 11 residues. In germline, CDR1 is SQVTM, CDR2 ANQGSEA. Between the trimmed V and J ends, which lost 6 bases and 2 bases, there was a span of 8 bases. The CDR3: CSVGDTYEQYF. The DNA for the CDR3 is TGCAGCGTGGGGGACACCTACGAGCAGTACTTC.

The V gene is TRBV28, the J gene TRBJ2-7; 7 bases fit TRBD2. V lost 2 bases, J lost 2 bases, and 6 bases stayed unmatched. Per germline, CDR1 MDHEN and CDR2 SYDVKM. The CDR3 is 15 residues long. This CDR3 reads CASSLASGKTYEQYF. The DNA of the CDR3 is TGTGCCAGCAGTTTAGCCAGCGGGAAAACCTACGAGCAGTACTTC.

The chain recombines TRBV28 with TRBJ1-1; TRBD1 matches at 8 bases. The CDR3 contains 14 residues. Germline loops: CDR1 MDHEN, CDR2 SYDVKM. V shed 2 bases and J 5 bases; nucleotides not matched to a gene: 4. Here the CDR3 reads CASSLTGGRTEAFF. DNA for the CDR3: TGTGCCAGCAGTTTAACAGGGGGACGGACTGAAGCTTTCTTT.

The chain couples TRBV6-6 to TRBJ2-5, with D perhaps matching TRBD2 (6 bases). The CDR3 is 14 residues long. Between the trimmed V and J ends, which lost 5 bases and 4 bases, there was a span of 14 bases. Per the germline V gene, CDR1 is MNHNY and CDR2 is SVGAGI (reference sequence). The CDR3 DNA is TGTGCCAGCAGTGCGGGAAGGGGTGGAGAGACCCAGTACTTC. It yields the protein CASSAGRGGETQYF.

In nucleotides, the CDR3 is TGTGCCAGCAGCCAAGTAGGGGGACAGGGAAACTATGGCTACACCTTC. It specifies CASSQVGGQGNYGYTF. This chain joins TRBV4-2 and TRBJ1-2, with 9 nucleotides matching TRBD1. V trimming: 1 base; J trimming: 2 bases; junction bases outside the gene matches: 5. The CDR3 contains 16 residues. CDR1 and CDR2 from the germline V gene are LGHNA and YNFKEQ.

The chain links TRBV7-8 to TRBJ2-2, with TRBD2 as a possible D gene (6 bases). Trimming took off 3 bases at V and 5 bases at J, with 13 bases between the two ends. CDR1 SGHVS and CDR2 FQNEAQ come from the germline V gene. This CDR3 has 15 residues. In DNA, the CDR3 is TGTGCCAGCAGCTTCGGGACTTCACGAACCGGGGAGCTGTTTTTT. Protein sequence: CASSFGTSRTGELFF.

The V gene is TRBV29-1, the J gene TRBJ2-2; 7 bases are a match to TRBD2. The germline V gene has CDR1 SQVTM and CDR2 ANQGSEA. The CDR3 extends over 15 amino acids. The V and J ends lost 4 bases and 7 bases, in that order; junction bases with no gene match: 12. The CDR3 protein is CSVGRLGGSGGELFF. CDR3 nucleotides: TGCAGCGTTGGGCGGTTAGGCGGGAGTGGCGGGGAGCTGTTTTTT.

This sequence joins TRBV23-1 and TRBJ1-2, with D uncertain. TRBV23-1 is treated as an ORF (open reading frame) with a function not yet certain. The CDR3 is made up of 14 amino acids. The V and J ends lost 0 bases and 8 bases respectively, with 13 bases between them. Here the CDR3 DNA reads TGCGCCAGCAGTCAATCCTACCCGCTATCCGGCTACACCTTC. Residues: CASSQSYPLSGYTF.

This chain uses TRBV28 with TRBJ2-2; D remains unclear. CDR1 and CDR2 (germline): MDHEN, SYDVKM. The ends were cut back, 7 bases at V and 1 base at J, with 7 bases in the middle. This CDR3 is built from 13 residues. CDR3 DNA sequence: TGTGCCAGCACCTCGAGGAACACCGGGGAGCTGTTTTTT. It yields the protein CASTSRNTGELFF.

The chain links TRBV11-2 to TRBJ2-2; D not certain. Germline loops: CDR1 SGHAT, CDR2 FQNNGV. CDR3 size: 14 residues. V was cut by 2 bases and J by 5 bases, with 9 bases left in between. The CDR3 coding sequence is TGTGCCAGCAGCTTACCCTTGCGTACCGGGGAGCTGTTTTTT. Translated, it gives CASSLPLRTGELFF.

This clone was seen just once. This chain connects TRBV6-1 to TRBJ1-5; 7 nucleotides agree with TRBD1. The CDR3 sequence is 13 residues long. Losses at the gene ends were 6 bases for V and 5 bases for J; bases not matched to a gene: 4. Germline V gene data show CDR1 as MNHNS and CDR2 as SASEGT. DNA of the CDR3: TGTGCCAGCAGCGGTCAGGGGGATCAGCCCCAGCATTTT. Its translation: CASSGQGDQPQHF.

The rearrangement joins TRBV2 to TRBJ2-2, with D uncertain. Germline values: CDR1 SNHLY, CDR2 FYNNEI. This CDR3 comprises 13 residues. V lost 6 bases to trimming and J lost 4 bases, with 9 bases between them. The CDR3 spells CASRAVPTGELFF. The CDR3 DNA follows: TGTGCCAGCAGGGCAGTACCCACCGGGGAGCTGTTTTTT.

CDR3 nucleotides: TGTGCCAGCAGTACCCCCGGGACCCTGGGAGATACGCAGTATTTT. Its translation: CASSTPGTLGDTQYF. J is TRBJ2-3 and V is TRBV28; either TRBD1 or TRBD2 may supply D (5 bases each). The germline V gene has CDR1 MDHEN and CDR2 SYDVKM. There are 15 residues in the CDR3. The germline V and J ends were trimmed by 5 bases and 5 bases, with 17 bases remaining between them.

The chain couples TRBV5-8 to TRBJ2-7; D is ambiguous. The CDR3 runs to 13 residues. Germline V gene sequence: CDR1 SGHTS, CDR2 YDEGEE. V gave up 7 bases and J gave up 3 bases, with 14 bases separating them. The CDR3 bases are TGTGCCAGCCGACCTATACCGAACTACGAGCAGTACTTC. Its protein product is CASRPIPNYEQYF.

The rearrangement uses TRBV28 and TRBJ2-3, with 7 bases aligning to TRBD2. J gave up 0 bases and V 5 bases, and 2 bases lay outside the gene matches. The CDR3 totals 14 residues. CDR1 and CDR2 from the germline V gene are MDHEN and SYDVKM. This chain's CDR3 is CASSGRGSTDTQYF. DNA of the CDR3: TGTGCCAGCAGTGGGCGGGGGAGCACAGATACGCAGTATTTT.

J is TRBJ1-1 and V is TRBV11-2; D is possibly TRBD1 (6 bases). Germline V gives CDR1 SGHAT, CDR2 FQNNGV. The CDR3 loop spans 14 amino acids. Between the trimmed V and J ends, which lost 1 base and 0 bases, there was a span of 6 bases. The CDR3 loop is CASSLGTVNTEAFF. The CDR3 DNA reads as TGTGCCAGCAGCTTAGGGACAGTGAACACTGAAGCTTTCTTT.

The chain combines TRBV7-3 with TRBJ2-1; 13 nucleotides line up with TRBD2. The CDR3 runs to 16 residues. The V gene's germline CDR1 is SGHTA and CDR2 FQGTGA. The V segment lost 4 bases and the J segment 8 bases; nucleotides outside the gene matches: 8. The chain's CDR3 is CASSSYGTSGNDEQFF. CDR3 nucleotide sequence: TGTGCCAGCAGCTCATACGGGACTAGCGGGAACGATGAGCAGTTCTTC.

Here the CDR3 reads CASSLGREGDTQYF. Here the CDR3 DNA reads TGCGCCAGCAGCTTGGGGCGGGAAGGGGATACGCAGTATTTT. The rearrangement uses TRBV5-1 and TRBJ2-3, with D perhaps TRBD2 (6 bases). V was pared by 0 bases and J by 6 bases, with 11 bases between. The CDR3 spans 14 residues. Per the germline V gene, CDR1 is SGHRS and CDR2 is YFSETQ.

This clone was recorded only once. This chain uses TRBV5-6 with TRBJ1-2, with D possibly being TRBD1 (6 bases). Germline CDR1 is SGHDT and CDR2 is YYEEEE. The CDR3 totals 15 residues. Trimming removed 5 bases at V and 2 bases at J, with 16 bases between. The CDR3 region has the DNA TGTGCCAGCAGGCCGAGCGGGGGGCGAAACTATGGCTACACCTTC. Translation: CASRPSGGRNYGYTF.

The chain uses TRBV7-8 and TRBJ2-2, with TRBD2 matching 14 bases. V was pared by 4 bases and J by 7 bases, with 5 bases of the junction left unmatched. Germline V gene lookup returns CDR1 SGHVS and CDR2 FQNEAQ. This CDR3 is built from 16 residues. The CDR3, as DNA: TGTGCCAGCAGCTCGGGACTAGCGGGAGTGAACGGGGAGCTGTTTTTT. Translated: CASSSGLAGVNGELFF.

The rearrangement links TRBV13 to TRBJ2-7; tentative D call: TRBD2 (5 bases). CDR3 length: 12 residues. From germline, CDR1 is PRHDT and CDR2 FYEKMQ (reference sequence). Deletions cut 4 bases from V and 11 bases from J, with 15 bases between. Here the CDR3 DNA reads TGTGCCAGCAGCTCAGGAACCGGGGTAGAGTACTTC. It specifies CASSSGTGVEYF.

The chain couples TRBV7-8 to TRBJ1-5; D is possibly TRBD1 (5 bases). The germline V gene has CDR1 SGHVS and CDR2 FQNEAQ. The CDR3 length is 14 residues. V gave up 7 bases and J gave up 4 bases, with 14 bases separating them. The CDR3 DNA is TGTGCCAGCACCCTCGGGCCAGGGAATCAGCCCCAGCATTTT. Amino acids: CASTLGPGNQPQHF. The variable domain in full, completed from reference TRBV7-8 and TRBJ1-5, reads GAGVSQSPRYKVAKRGQDVALRCDPISGHVSLFWYQQALGQGPEFLTYFQNEAQLDKSGLPSDRFFAERPEGSVSTLKIQRTQQEDSAVYLCASTLGPGNQPQHFGDGTRLSIL.

This clone was detected only a few times. This chain joins TRBV29-1 and TRBJ2-7; maybe TRBD1 (6 bases). Germline CDR1 SQVTM, CDR2 ANQGSEA. There are 15 residues in the CDR3. V dropped 0 bases and J dropped 1 base, with 13 bases sitting between them. The CDR3 nucleotides read TGCAGCGTTGAAGATCCTACAGGGCGATCCTACGAGCAGTACTTC. This encodes CSVEDPTGRSYEQYF.

This sequence joins TRBV6-5 and TRBJ1-1, with a tentative D call TRBD1 (5 bases). The CDR3 consists of 13 residues. Per germline, CDR1 MNHEY and CDR2 SVGAGI. V dropped 5 bases and J dropped 1 base, with 8 bases sitting between them. The DNA for the CDR3 is TGTGCCAGCAGTAGCGGACAGAACACTGAAGCTTTCTTT. It yields the protein CASSSGQNTEAFF.

The CDR3 loop reads CASRRGRRGNQPQHF. CDR3 nucleotide sequence: TGTGCCAGCCGTAGGGGCCGTCGTGGTAATCAGCCCCAGCATTTT. This chain uses TRBV28 with TRBJ1-5; weak D call: TRBD1 (5 bases). Germline V gene sequence: CDR1 MDHEN, CDR2 SYDVKM. CDR3 size: 15 residues. V lost 8 bases and J lost 4, with 18 bases in between.

A word on this clone: At one end, the junction sequence differs from germline, possibly due to a read error. The gene calls are TRBV11-2 and TRBJ1-5; maybe TRBD1 (5 bases). The length of the CDR3 is 16 residues. Per germline, CDR1 SGHAT and CDR2 FQNNGV. As DNA, the CDR3 is TGTGCCAGCAGCCGCGATGGGACTGTTGGGGGTCAGCCCCGGCATTTT. It yields the protein CASSRDGTVGGQPRHF.

The V call is TRBV7-9, the J call TRBJ2-5; the match to TRBD1 covers 9 bases. The germline CDR1 and CDR2 sequences are SEHNR and FQNEAQ (reference sequence). Losses at the gene ends were 5 bases for V and 5 bases for J; bases not matched to a gene: 9. The CDR3 runs to 15 residues. The chain's CDR3 is CASSQGQGIWETQYF. DNA of the CDR3: TGTGCCAGCAGCCAGGGACAGGGAATATGGGAGACCCAGTACTTC.

V and J are TRBV5-1 and TRBJ1-4; 9 positions agree with TRBD1. Looked up from germline, CDR1 is SGHRS and CDR2 is YFSETQ. CDR3 length: 16 residues. With V trimmed by 0 bases and J by 8 bases, 8 bases remained unmatched. The CDR3 DNA follows: TGCGCCAGCAGCTTGGCTACCGGGACAGGGAGGGAAAAACTGTTTTTT. Translating it yields CASSLATGTGREKLFF.